This T cell receptor beta chain was obtained from a study of identical twins. General study findings and limits: The study found that models underestimated out-of-frame TCR alpha sharing in monozygotic twins.

TCRdb reprocessed the 5' RACE reads via MiXCR and lists one record per CDR3 protein. The repertoire holds some 230,000 distinct CDR3 sequences, 6.5% seen once, with just over 14% in the top ten. This clonotype was recorded at least ten times. The antigen is not known. Germline V gives CDR1 MGHRA, CDR2 YSYEKL. Trimming took off 0 bases at V and 4 bases at J, with 6 bases between the two ends. This CDR3 contains 13 residues. These data were likewise used in another study, on T cells expressing NK-cell markers. As that study records: NKG2C+ dominant clonotypes from a handful of donors made up roughly 1.0-7.5% of CD8+ T cells. There were a handful of donors in whom these clonotypes also led the CD3+CD56-NKG2C+ fraction.

The TCR originated in a woman between 18 and 29 years old in good health. Sequencing was carried out using CD8+ T cells sorted from blood. The chain employs TRBV4-1 and TRBJ1-1, with no clear D. CDR3 residues: CASSQDGATEAFF. The CDR3 bases are TGCGCCAGCAGCCAAGATGGAGCCACTGAAGCTTTCTTT.